Listed below are T cell receptor beta chains from one sample, sequenced in a study of cytomegalovirus exposure and HLA in healthy donors. The table came from immunoSEQ multiplex PCR; TCRdb's copy has only in-frame clones and leaves some out. The sample shows 190,000 or so clones, roughly four fifths of them seen only once. The sequenced sample was PBMCs. The receptors come from a middle-aged man in good health and CMV-seronegative. Each CDR3 is given with its conserved first and last residue. A D gene is named only where the DNA matches it firmly. Clone size appears in some rows only: once, few, many, or a class for an expanded clone.

v_gene: TRBV14; abundance: .; d_gene: .; j_gene: TRBJ2-3; len: 15; CDR3aa: CASSRRVGQSDTQYF; CDR3nt: TGTGCCAGCAGCCGGAGGGTGGGACAGTCAGATACGCAGTATTTT
v_gene: TRBV7-9; abundance: .; d_gene: TRBD1; j_gene: TRBJ2-7; len: 15; CDR3aa: CSSIKGTGGSSEQYF; CDR3nt: TGTTCCAGCATCAAAGGGACAGGGGGCTCCTCCGAGCAGTACTTC
v_gene: TRBV27; abundance: .; d_gene: TRBD1; j_gene: TRBJ2-5; len: 14; CDR3aa: CASSVLTGAETQYF; CDR3nt: TGTGCCAGCAGTGTCCTGACAGGGGCAGAGACCCAGTACTTC
v_gene: TRBV14; abundance: .; d_gene: .; j_gene: TRBJ2-2; len: 17; CDR3aa: CASSPARVIGRAGELFF; CDR3nt: TGTGCCAGCAGCCCTGCCAGGGTGATTGGTAGGGCCGGGGAGCTGTTTTTT
v_gene: TRBV7-9; abundance: .; d_gene: .; j_gene: TRBJ1-2; len: 12; CDR3aa: CASSSQGNGYTF; CDR3nt: TGTGCCAGCAGCTCTCAGGGTAATGGCTACACCTTC
v_gene: TRBV21-1; abundance: .; d_gene: .; j_gene: TRBJ2-7; len: 17; CDR3aa: CASSNRWKDRVRTEQYF; CDR3nt: TGTGCCAGCAGCAACCGTTGGAAGGACAGGGTACGAACCGAGCAGTACTTC
v_gene: TRBV30; abundance: .; d_gene: .; j_gene: TRBJ1-3; len: 13; CDR3aa: CAWKHSSGNTIYF; CDR3nt: TGTGCCTGGAAGCATAGCTCTGGAAACACCATATATTTT
v_gene: TRBV6-5; abundance: .; d_gene: TRBD1; j_gene: TRBJ1-3; len: 15; CDR3aa: CASTPDRGIGNTIYF; CDR3nt: TGTGCCAGCACCCCGGACAGGGGGATTGGAAACACCATATATTTT
v_gene: TRBV4-2; abundance: .; d_gene: .; j_gene: TRBJ1-4; len: 16; CDR3aa: CASSQGSGDRNGKLFF; CDR3nt: TGTGCCAGCAGCCAGGGGTCTGGAGACAGGAATGGAAAACTGTTTTTT
v_gene: TRBV5-1; abundance: few; d_gene: .; j_gene: TRBJ1-1; len: 14; CDR3aa: CASSQGEVNTEAFF; CDR3nt: TGCGCCAGCAGCCAGGGCGAGGTGAACACTGAAGCTTTCTTT
v_gene: TRBV28; abundance: .; d_gene: TRBD1; j_gene: TRBJ1-4; len: 15; CDR3aa: CASSLSGTGREKLFF; CDR3nt: TGTGCCAGCAGTCTCTCCGGGACAGGAAGGGAAAAACTGTTTTTT
v_gene: TRBV15; abundance: once; d_gene: .; j_gene: TRBJ2-5; len: 14; CDR3aa: CATSRDKNQETQYF; CDR3nt: TGTGCCACCAGCAGAGATAAAAACCAAGAGACCCAGTACTTC
v_gene: TRBV10-3; abundance: .; d_gene: .; j_gene: TRBJ2-1; len: 12; CDR3aa: CAISALYNEQFF; CDR3nt: TGTGCCATCAGTGCCCTATACAATGAGCAGTTCTTC
v_gene: TRBV5-8; abundance: .; d_gene: TRBD1; j_gene: TRBJ1-5; len: 14; CDR3aa: CASSRGTGNQPQHF; CDR3nt: TGTGCCAGCAGCAGGGGGACAGGAAATCAGCCCCAGCATTTT
v_gene: TRBV18; abundance: .; d_gene: .; j_gene: TRBJ2-7; len: 14; CDR3aa: CASSPRGRAYEQYF; CDR3nt: TGTGCCAGCTCACCACGTGGCAGGGCCTACGAGCAGTACTTC
v_gene: TRBV6-1; abundance: .; d_gene: .; j_gene: TRBJ1-2; len: 15; CDR3aa: CASSEAPGRRDGYTF; CDR3nt: TGTGCCAGCAGTGAAGCCCCGGGACGGAGGGATGGCTACACCTTC
v_gene: TRBV7-2; abundance: .; d_gene: .; j_gene: TRBJ1-1; len: 14; CDR3aa: CASSLGQLNTEAFF; CDR3nt: TGTGCCAGCAGCCTTGGACAGTTGAACACTGAAGCTTTCTTT
v_gene: TRBV9; abundance: .; d_gene: .; j_gene: TRBJ2-7; len: 14; CDR3aa: CASSPRGGTYEQYF; CDR3nt: TGTGCCAGCAGCCCGCGTGGAGGTACCTACGAGCAGTACTTC
v_gene: TRBV7-6; abundance: once; d_gene: .; j_gene: TRBJ2-2; len: 17; CDR3aa: CASSLLAGATNTGELFF; CDR3nt: TGTGCCAGCAGCTTATTGGCGGGGGCCACGAACACCGGGGAGCTGTTTTTT
v_gene: TRBV5-8; abundance: .; d_gene: .; j_gene: TRBJ1-2; len: 16; CDR3aa: CASRVGGGSHIYGYTF; CDR3nt: TGTGCCAGCAGGGTAGGCGGGGGAAGCCACATCTATGGCTACACCTTC
v_gene: TRBV7-2; abundance: once; d_gene: .; j_gene: TRBJ2-3; len: 17; CDR3aa: CASSLAGGRSPQDTQYF; CDR3nt: TGTGCCAGCAGCTTAGCGGGGGGGCGCTCCCCCCAAGATACGCAGTATTTT
v_gene: TRBV15; abundance: .; d_gene: .; j_gene: TRBJ1-5; len: 16; CDR3aa: CATSRKIQGITQPQHF; CDR3nt: TGTGCCACCAGCAGAAAAATCCAGGGTATTACTCAGCCCCAGCATTTT
v_gene: TRBV7-2; abundance: once; d_gene: TRBD2; j_gene: TRBJ2-1; len: 16; CDR3aa: CASSPGTSGGQNEQFF; CDR3nt: TGTGCCAGCAGCCCCGGGACTAGCGGGGGACAGAATGAGCAGTTCTTC
v_gene: TRBV2; abundance: .; d_gene: TRBD1; j_gene: TRBJ1-5; len: 18; CDR3aa: CASSQGAQRAKTNQPQHF; CDR3nt: TGTGCCAGCAGTCAGGGGGCCCAACGCGCAAAAACGAATCAGCCCCAGCATTTT
v_gene: TRBV18; abundance: .; d_gene: TRBD1; j_gene: TRBJ2-5; len: 18; CDR3aa: CASSLDRGGRGTQETQYF; CDR3nt: TGTGCCAGCTCACTCGACAGGGGAGGACGAGGGACACAAGAGACCCAGTACTTC
v_gene: TRBV5-4; abundance: .; d_gene: TRBD1; j_gene: TRBJ2-7; len: 14; CDR3aa: CASSWGQGTYEQYF; CDR3nt: TGTGCCAGCAGCTGGGGACAGGGAACCTACGAGCAGTACTTC
v_gene: TRBV4-2; abundance: .; d_gene: TRBD2; j_gene: TRBJ2-4; len: 15; CDR3aa: CASSQSGVAKNIQYF; CDR3nt: TGTGCCAGCAGCCAAAGCGGGGTGGCCAAAAACATTCAGTACTTC